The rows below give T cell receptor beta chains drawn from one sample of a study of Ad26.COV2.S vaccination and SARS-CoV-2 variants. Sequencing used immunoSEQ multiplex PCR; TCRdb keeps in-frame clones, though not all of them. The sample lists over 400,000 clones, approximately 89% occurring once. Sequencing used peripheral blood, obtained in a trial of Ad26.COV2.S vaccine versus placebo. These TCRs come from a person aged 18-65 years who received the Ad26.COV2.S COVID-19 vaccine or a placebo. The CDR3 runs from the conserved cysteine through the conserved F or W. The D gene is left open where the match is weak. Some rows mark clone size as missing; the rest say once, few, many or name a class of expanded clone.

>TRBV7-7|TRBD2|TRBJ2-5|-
TGTGCTAGCAGCTTAGGGGGACTAGTGGGCCAAGAGACCCAGTACTTC
CASSLGGLVGQETQYF
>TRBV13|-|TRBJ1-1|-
TGTGCCAGCAGCCAAGGGGGAGAAGGGGGGAACACTGAAGCTTTCTTT
CASSQGGEGGNTEAFF
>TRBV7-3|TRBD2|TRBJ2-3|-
TGTGCCAGCAGCATAAGGGGGTCGAGCGGGACTAGCGGGAAACAAGATACGCAGTATTTT
CASSIRGSSGTSGKQDTQYF
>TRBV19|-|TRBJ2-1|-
TGTGCCAGTATTCAACCCGGGTTATTCGGGTACAATGAGCAGTTCTTC
CASIQPGLFGYNEQFF
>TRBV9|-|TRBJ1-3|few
TGTGCCAGCAGCGTAGACTGGTCTGGAAACACCATATATTTT
CASSVDWSGNTIYF
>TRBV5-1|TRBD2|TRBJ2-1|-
TGCGCCAGCAGCTACACCCTAGCGGGAGGACGGGAGCAGTTCTTC
CASSYTLAGGREQFF
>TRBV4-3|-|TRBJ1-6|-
TGCGCCAGCAGCCAAGCCGGATATTCACCCCTCCACTTT
CASSQAGYSPLHF
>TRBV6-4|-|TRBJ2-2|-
TGTGCCAGCAGTAAGGAGTCAGGGGTCGGGGAGCTGTTTTTT
CASSKESGVGELFF
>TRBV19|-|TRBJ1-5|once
TGTGCCAGTAGTATAGATCGGGAGGGTAGCAATCAGCCCCAGCATTTT
CASSIDREGSNQPQHF
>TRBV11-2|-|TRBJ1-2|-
TGTGCCAGCAGCTTAGACGGACCTCTATCTCTTAACTATGGCTACACCTTC
CASSLDGPLSLNYGYTF
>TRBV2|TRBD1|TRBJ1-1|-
TGTGCCAGCAGTGCGACAGGGGGCACTGAAGCTTTCTTT
CASSATGGTEAFF
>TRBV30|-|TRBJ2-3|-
TGTGCCTGGAGTGCGGACTACGGGGGGCAGTATTTT
CAWSADYGGQYF
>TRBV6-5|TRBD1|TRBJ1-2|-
TGTGCCAGCGGAGACAGGGGATCCAACTATGGCTACACCTTC
CASGDRGSNYGYTF
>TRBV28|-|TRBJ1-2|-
TGTGCCAGCAGTTTAAGCCTTGGTAACTATGGCTACACCTTC
CASSLSLGNYGYTF
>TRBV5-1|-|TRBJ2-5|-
TGCGCCAGCAGCCTCTGGGCAGGCCAAACATTCCAAGAGACCCAGTACTTC
CASSLWAGQTFQETQYF
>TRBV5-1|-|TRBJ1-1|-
TGCGCCAGCAGCTTGCAGCAGCTCCGACTGGCTGAAGCTTTCTTT
CASSLQQLRLAEAFF
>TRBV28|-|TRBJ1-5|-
TGTGCCAGCGGCGGATGGAGCAATCAGCCCCAGCATTTT
CASGGWSNQPQHF
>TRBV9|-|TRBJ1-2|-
TGTGCCAGCAGCGAGACCCCGACGACGGGTCTTAACTATGGCTACACCTTC
CASSETPTTGLNYGYTF
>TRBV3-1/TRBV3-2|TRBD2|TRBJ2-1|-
TGTGCCAGCAGCTACTCTAGCGGGAGTCGAAAATTCTTC
CASSYSSGSRKFF
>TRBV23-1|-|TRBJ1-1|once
TGCGCCAGCAGTCCCCTGGGACAACGACCCGTAGACAGTGAAGCTTTCTTT
CASSPLGQRPVDSEAFF
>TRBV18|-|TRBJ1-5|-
TGTGCCAGCTCACCGACAGGAGGGTATAGCAATCAGCCCCAGCATTTT
CASSPTGGYSNQPQHF
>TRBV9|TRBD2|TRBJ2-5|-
TGTGCCAGCAGCGTAGGACTAGCGGGCCTAAATTACCAAGAGACCCAGTACTTC
CASSVGLAGLNYQETQYF
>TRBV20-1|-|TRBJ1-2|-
TGCAGTGCTGCTGAGGGCTACACCTTC
CSAAEGYTF
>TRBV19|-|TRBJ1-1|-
TGTGCCAGTAGTATTCTACCCGGCACAGTGAACACTGAAGCTTTCTTT
CASSILPGTVNTEAFF
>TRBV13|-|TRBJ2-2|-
TGTGCCAGCAGCTCGGACACCCCGAACACCGGGGAGCTGTTTTTT
CASSSDTPNTGELFF
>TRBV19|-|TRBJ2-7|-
TGTGCCAGTAGTAGGGAGAGGGGGTACGAGCAGTACTTC
CASSRERGYEQYF
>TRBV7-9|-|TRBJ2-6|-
TGTGCCAGCAGAGAGGCCCCTGGGGCCAACGTCCTGACTTTC
CASREAPGANVLTF
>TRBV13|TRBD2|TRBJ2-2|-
TGTGCCAGCAGCTTAGAATTCGGGAGGGCCCATGCTGGGGAGCTGTTTTTT
CASSLEFGRAHAGELFF
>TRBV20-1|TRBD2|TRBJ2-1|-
TGCAGTGCTAGTGGGTCTAGCGGGGGGAGGGATGAGCAGTTCTTC
CSASGSSGGRDEQFF
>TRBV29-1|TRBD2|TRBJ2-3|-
TGCAGCGTTGTCGAGCGGGAGCCCACAGATACGCAGTATTTT
CSVVEREPTDTQYF
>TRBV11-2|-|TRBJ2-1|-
TGTGCCAGCAGTCTGGGGCGGGGGACAACCTACAATGAGCAGTTCTTC
CASSLGRGTTYNEQFF
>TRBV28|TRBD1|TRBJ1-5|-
TGTGCCAGCAGCTCTCGAAGGGGGCGCCTTAGCAATCAGCCCCAGCATTTT
CASSSRRGRLSNQPQHF
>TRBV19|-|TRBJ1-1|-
TGTGCCAGTAGCGTCCTATACCCCACTGAAGCTTTCTTT
CASSVLYPTEAFF
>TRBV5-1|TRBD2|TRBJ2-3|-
TGCGCCAGCAGCTTACTAGCGGGAGATGATACGCAGTATTTT
CASSLLAGDDTQYF
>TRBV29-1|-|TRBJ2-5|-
TGCAGCGTTGAGAAGTACCAAGAGACCCAGTACTTC
CSVEKYQETQYF
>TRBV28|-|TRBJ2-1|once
TGTGCCAGCAGACAGGGTAACTACAATGAGCAGTTCTTC
CASRQGNYNEQFF
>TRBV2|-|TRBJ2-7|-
TGTGCCAGCAGTGACATTTCTCCCAGGGCCCACGAGCAGTACTTC
CASSDISPRAHEQYF
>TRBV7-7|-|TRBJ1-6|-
TGTGCCAGCAGCCCCCCGCAGAATTCACCCCTCCACTTT
CASSPPQNSPLHF
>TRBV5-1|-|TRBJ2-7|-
TGCGCCAGCAGGTGGGACGGTCCCTACGAGCAGTACTTC
CASRWDGPYEQYF
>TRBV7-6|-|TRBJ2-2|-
TGTGCCAGCAGCTTAGCGGACTCGAACACCGGGGAGCTGTTTTTT
CASSLADSNTGELFF
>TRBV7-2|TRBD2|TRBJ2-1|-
TGTGCCAGCAGCTCTAGGGGACTAGCGGGGGGGACCTACAATGAGCAGTTCTTC
CASSSRGLAGGTYNEQFF
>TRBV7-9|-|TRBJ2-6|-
TGTGCCAGCAGCCTGTGGGGCTCACACTCTGGGGCCAACGTCCTGACTTTC
CASSLWGSHSGANVLTF
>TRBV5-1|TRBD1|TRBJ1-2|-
TGCGCCAGCAGCGACGCGGACAGGGTTAATGGCTACACCTTC
CASSDADRVNGYTF
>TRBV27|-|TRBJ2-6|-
TGTGCCAACCCGTCAAACAGGGACTCTGGGGCCAACGTCCTGACTTTC
CANPSNRDSGANVLTF
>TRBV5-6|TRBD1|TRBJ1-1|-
TGTGCCAGCAGCTCGGGACAGCCAGGGGCTGAAGCTTTCTTT
CASSSGQPGAEAFF
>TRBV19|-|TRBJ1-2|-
TGTGCCAGTACCCCTACACAGGTCTATGGCTACACCTTC
CASTPTQVYGYTF
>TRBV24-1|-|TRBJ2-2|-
TGTGCCACCAGTGATCGGGACTTTTACACCGGGGAGCTGTTTTTT
CATSDRDFYTGELFF
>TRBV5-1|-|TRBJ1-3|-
TGCGCCTCCGGAGGGGGTTTCTCTGGAAACACCATATATTTT
CASGGGFSGNTIYF
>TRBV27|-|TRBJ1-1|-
TGTGCCCCTGCCAGACGGGGATCCATGAACACTGAAGCTTTCTTT
CAPARRGSMNTEAFF
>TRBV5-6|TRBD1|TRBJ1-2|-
TGTGCCAGCAGCTGGGGCACAGGGGGTACTAACTATGGCTACACCTTC
CASSWGTGGTNYGYTF
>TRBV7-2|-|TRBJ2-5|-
TGTGCCAGCAGCCCCCGGGGGGCGGGAGAGACCCAGTACTTC
CASSPRGAGETQYF
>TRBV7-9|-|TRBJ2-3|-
TGTGCCAGCAGCAAAGTTGGTCTGCGCACAGATACGCAGTGTTTT
CASSKVGLRTDTQCF
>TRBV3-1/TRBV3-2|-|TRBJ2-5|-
TGTGCCAGCAGCCGGGCCAAGGGGCAGAGGGAACAAGAGACCCAGTACTTC
CASSRAKGQREQETQYF